Given below is one T cell receptor (beta chain) in context. What it binds is not known. The entry originates in a study of T cells after yellow fever vaccination. Each CDR3 protein is one row after TCRdb ran MiXCR on the 5' RACE reads. Here the sample spans around 260,000 distinct CDR3 sequences, around 4.9% being singletons. Study-wide points: Repertoires obtained by FACS sorting could include abundant clonotypes that entered as contaminants from the bulk population.

Trimming removed 1 base at V and 4 bases at J, with 18 bases between. Germline lookup yields CDR1 DFQATT and CDR2 SNEGSKA (reference sequence). The CDR3 spans 16 residues. This sample comprised CD4+ T cells sorted from PBMCs, obtained on the day of the yellow fever booster vaccination. The sequence was obtained from a man aged 18-30 years who received the YFV17D yellow fever vaccine. V and J are TRBV20-1 and TRBJ2-3; no clear D gene. The DNA of the CDR3 is TGCAGTGCTAGAGGCCCCGAAGGTCGCTTGTCAGATACGCAGTATTTT. Amino acid sequence: CSARGPEGRLSDTQYF.